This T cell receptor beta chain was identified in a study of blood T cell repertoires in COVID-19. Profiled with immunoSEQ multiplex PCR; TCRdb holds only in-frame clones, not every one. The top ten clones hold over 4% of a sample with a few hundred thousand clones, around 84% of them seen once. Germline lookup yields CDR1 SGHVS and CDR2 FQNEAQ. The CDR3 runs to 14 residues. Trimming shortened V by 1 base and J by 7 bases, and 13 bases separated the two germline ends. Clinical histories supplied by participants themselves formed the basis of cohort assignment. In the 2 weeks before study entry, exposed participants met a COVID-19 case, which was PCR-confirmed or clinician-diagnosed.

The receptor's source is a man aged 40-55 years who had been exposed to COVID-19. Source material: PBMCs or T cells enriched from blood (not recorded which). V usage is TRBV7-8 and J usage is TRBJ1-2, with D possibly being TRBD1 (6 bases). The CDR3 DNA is TGTGCCAGCAGCTTAGTGGCGGACAGCGCTGGCTACACCTTC. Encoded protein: CASSLVADSAGYTF.